These 4 T cell receptor beta chains originate from one sample sequenced in a study of metastatic and nonmetastatic thyroid tumors. No patient received treatment before thyroid surgery. Using MiXCR, TCRdb reanalyzed the PCR reads. This repertoire shows roughly 16,000 clones, about a sixth found once; its top ten account for 17%. Specimen: blood. These receptors all come from a female donor with papillary thyroid cancer or a benign thyroid nodule (not recorded which). Some clones in this sample may be carry-over from other donors' samples.

This clone counts as medium-sized (0.01 to 0.1%). The chain uses TRBV6-5 and TRBJ2-7; 14 bases are shared with TRBD2. Trimming removed 2 bases from V and 4 bases from J; junction bases left unmatched: 10. Germline loops: CDR1 MNHEY, CDR2 SVGAGI. The CDR3 is 18 amino acids. The CDR3 DNA reads TGTGCCAGCAGTTACCGCAAGGGACTAGCGGGGGCCCCGTACGAGCAGTACTTC. It translates to CASSYRKGLAGAPYEQYF.

This clone showed up many times. CDR3 DNA sequence: TGTGCCAGCAGTCCTCCCCGGACTAGCGGGAGAAACATTCAGTACTTC. It encodes CASSPPRTSGRNIQYF. The chain joins TRBV28 to TRBJ2-4; 13 bases map to TRBD2. Germline CDR1 and CDR2: MDHEN and SYDVKM. The V and J ends lost 5 bases and 6 bases, in that order; junction bases with no gene match: 7. This CDR3 has 16 amino acids.

This clone was counted at least ten times. The chain uses TRBV7-6 and TRBJ2-1; no clear D. V was trimmed by 3 bases and J by 4 bases, leaving 4 bases between them. This CDR3 region has 12 residues. Germline loops: CDR1 SGHVS, CDR2 FNYEAQ. CDR3 nucleotide sequence: TGTGCCAGCAGCTTGGGGTACAATGAGCAGTTCTTC. It specifies CASSLGYNEQFF.

Details on this clone: A read error is possible here, since a much larger clone lies one base away. V is TRBV5-6 and J is TRBJ2-6; possibly TRBD1 for D (6 bases). This CDR3 comprises 19 residues. Germline lookup yields CDR1 SGHDT and CDR2 YYEEEE. CDR3 amino acids: CASSLGSTGSYSGTNVLTF. CDR3 nucleotide sequence: TGTGCCAGCAGCTTGGGGTCGACAGGATCTTACTCTGGGACCAACGTCCTGACTTTC.